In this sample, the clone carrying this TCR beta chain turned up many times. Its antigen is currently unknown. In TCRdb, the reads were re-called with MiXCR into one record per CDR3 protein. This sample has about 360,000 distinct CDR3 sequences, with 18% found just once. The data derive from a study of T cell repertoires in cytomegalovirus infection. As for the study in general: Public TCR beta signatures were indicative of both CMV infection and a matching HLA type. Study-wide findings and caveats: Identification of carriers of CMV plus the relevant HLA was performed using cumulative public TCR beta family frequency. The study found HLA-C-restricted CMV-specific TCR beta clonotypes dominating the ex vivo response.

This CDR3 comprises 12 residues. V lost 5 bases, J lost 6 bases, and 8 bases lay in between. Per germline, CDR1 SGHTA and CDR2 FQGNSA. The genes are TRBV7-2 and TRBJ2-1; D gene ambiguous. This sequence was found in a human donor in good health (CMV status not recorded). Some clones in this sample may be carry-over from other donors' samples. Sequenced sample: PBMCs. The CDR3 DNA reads TGTGCCAGCAGCCAATTCAGCAATGAGCAGTTCTTC. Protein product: CASSQFSNEQFF.